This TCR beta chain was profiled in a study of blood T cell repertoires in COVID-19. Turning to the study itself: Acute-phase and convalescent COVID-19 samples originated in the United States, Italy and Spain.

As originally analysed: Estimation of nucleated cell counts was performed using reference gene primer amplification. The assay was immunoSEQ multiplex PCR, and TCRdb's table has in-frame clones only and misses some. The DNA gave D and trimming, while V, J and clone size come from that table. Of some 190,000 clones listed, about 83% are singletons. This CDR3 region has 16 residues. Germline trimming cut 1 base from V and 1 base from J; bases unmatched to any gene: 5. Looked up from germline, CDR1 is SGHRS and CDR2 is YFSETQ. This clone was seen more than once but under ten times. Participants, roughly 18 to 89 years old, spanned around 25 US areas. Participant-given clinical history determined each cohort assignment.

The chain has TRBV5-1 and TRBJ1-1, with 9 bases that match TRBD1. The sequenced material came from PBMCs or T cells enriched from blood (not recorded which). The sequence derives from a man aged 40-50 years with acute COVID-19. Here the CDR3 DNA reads TGCGCCAGCAGCTTGACCCGGACAGGGGAGAACACTGAAGCTTTCTTT. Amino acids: CASSLTRTGENTEAFF.